The TCR beta chain under discussion was sequenced for a study of cytomegalovirus exposure and HLA in healthy donors. The study ran its PCR with 60 Vbeta and 13 Jbeta primers. Clones were read by immunoSEQ multiplex PCR, and TCRdb kept only the in-frame ones, dropping some. The data contain roughly 190,000 clones, about 80% of them seen just once; the ten biggest clones take up 11% to 15%. V lost 3 bases and J lost 0; bases outside the gene matches: 2. The germline V gene has CDR1 LNHDA and CDR2 SQIVND (reference sequence). The CDR3 is made up of 16 amino acids. V gene TRBV19 combines with J gene TRBJ2-2; 9 bases map to TRBD2. Sequenced sample: PBMCs. This clonotype originated in a woman aged 25 to 39 in good health and CMV-seropositive. CDR3 in DNA: TGTGCCAGTAGTATCCAGCGGGGGGCGAACACCGGGGAGCTGTTTTTT. It codes for CASSIQRGANTGELFF.